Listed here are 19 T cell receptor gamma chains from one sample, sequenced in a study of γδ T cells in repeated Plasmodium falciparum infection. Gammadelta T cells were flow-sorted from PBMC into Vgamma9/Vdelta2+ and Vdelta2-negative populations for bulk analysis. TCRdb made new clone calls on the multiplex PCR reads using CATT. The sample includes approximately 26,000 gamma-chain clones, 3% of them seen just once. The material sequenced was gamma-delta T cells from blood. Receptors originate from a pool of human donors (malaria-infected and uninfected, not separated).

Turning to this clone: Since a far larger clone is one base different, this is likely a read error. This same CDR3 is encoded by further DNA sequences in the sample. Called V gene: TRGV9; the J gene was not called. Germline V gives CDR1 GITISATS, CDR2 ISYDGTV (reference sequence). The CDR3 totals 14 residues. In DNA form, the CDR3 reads TGTGCCTTGTGGGAGGTGGATGGTGATTGGATCAAAACGTTT. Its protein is CALWEVDGDWIKTF.

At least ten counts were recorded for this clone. CDR3 region: CATWDSFHKKLF. In DNA form, the CDR3 reads TGTGCCACCTGGGATAGTTTCCATAAGAAACTCTTT. The rearrangement uses TRGV8 and TRGJ1 or TRGJ2. The J gene was missing in TCRdb and was found by matching the end of the DNA to germline. The CDR3 runs 12 residues. V shed 1 base and J 8 bases; nucleotides not matched to a gene: 5. Germline V gives CDR1 VENAVY, CDR2 YDSYNSRV.

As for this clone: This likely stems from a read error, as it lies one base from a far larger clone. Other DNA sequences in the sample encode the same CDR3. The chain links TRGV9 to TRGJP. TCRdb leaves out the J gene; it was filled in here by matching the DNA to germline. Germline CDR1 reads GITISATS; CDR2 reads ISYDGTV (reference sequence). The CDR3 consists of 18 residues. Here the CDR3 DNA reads TGTGCATTGTGGGAGCCCAGGGACCCGGAGTTGGGCAAAAAAATCAAGGTATTT. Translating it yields CALWEPRDPELGKKIKVF.

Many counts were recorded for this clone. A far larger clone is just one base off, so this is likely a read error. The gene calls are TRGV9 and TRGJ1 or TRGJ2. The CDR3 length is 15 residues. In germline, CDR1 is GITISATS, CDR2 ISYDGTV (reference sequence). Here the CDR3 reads CALWEPTYFYYKKLF. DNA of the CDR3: TGCGCCTTGTGGGAGCCCACATACTTTTATTATAAGAAACTCTTT.

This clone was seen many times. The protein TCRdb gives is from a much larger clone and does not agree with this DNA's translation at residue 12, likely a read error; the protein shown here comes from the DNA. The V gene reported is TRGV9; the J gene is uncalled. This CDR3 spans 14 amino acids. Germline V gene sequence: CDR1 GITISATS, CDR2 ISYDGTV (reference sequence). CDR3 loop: CALWEAVNYYKELF. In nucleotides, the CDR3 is TGTGCCTTGTGGGAGGCCGTGAATTATTATAAGGAACTCTTT.

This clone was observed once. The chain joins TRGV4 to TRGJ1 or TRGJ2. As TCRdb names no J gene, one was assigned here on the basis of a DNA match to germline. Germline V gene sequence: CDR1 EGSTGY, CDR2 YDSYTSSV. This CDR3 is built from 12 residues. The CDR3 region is CAPGVVGYKKLF. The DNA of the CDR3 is TGTGCACCTGGGGTGGTTGGTTATAAGAAACTCTTT.

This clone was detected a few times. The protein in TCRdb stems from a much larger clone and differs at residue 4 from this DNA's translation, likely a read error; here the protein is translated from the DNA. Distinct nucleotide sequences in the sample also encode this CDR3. Here the CDR3 reads CATRGDYKKLF. The CDR3 region has the DNA TGTGCCACCAGGGGAGATTATAAGAAACTCTTT. This chain uses TRGV3 with TRGJ1 or TRGJ2. As TCRdb names no J gene, one was assigned here on the basis of a DNA match to germline. V gave up 9 bases and J gave up 5 bases; unmatched junction bases: 7. CDR1 and CDR2 from the germline V gene are VTNTFY and YDVSTARD (reference sequence). This CDR3 has 11 residues.

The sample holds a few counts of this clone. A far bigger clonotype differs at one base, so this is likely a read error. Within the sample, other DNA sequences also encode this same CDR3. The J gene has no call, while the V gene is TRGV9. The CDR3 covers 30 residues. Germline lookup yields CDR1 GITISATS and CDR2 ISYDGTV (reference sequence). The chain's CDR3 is CALWEQGLRNSLAVEQHLLSQVSIGRIQHF. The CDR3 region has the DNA TGTGCCTTGTGGGAGCAGGGCCTAAGAAACTCCTTGGCAGTGGAACAACACTTGTTGTCACAGGTAAGTATCGGAAGAATACAACATTTC.

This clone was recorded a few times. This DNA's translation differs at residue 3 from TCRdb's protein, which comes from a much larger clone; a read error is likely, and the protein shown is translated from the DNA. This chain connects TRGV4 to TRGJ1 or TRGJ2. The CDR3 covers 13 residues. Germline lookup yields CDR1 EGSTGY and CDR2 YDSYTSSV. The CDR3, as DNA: TGTGCCGCCTGGGCCTCGTCTTATTATAAGAAACTCTTT. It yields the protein CAAWASSYYKKLF.

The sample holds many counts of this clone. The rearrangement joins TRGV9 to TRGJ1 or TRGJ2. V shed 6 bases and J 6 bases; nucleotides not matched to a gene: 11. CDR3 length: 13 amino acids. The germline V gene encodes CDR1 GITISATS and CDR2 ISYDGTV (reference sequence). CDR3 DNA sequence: TGTGCCTTGTGGACGCCAAAGGGTTATAAGAAACTCTTT. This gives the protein CALWTPKGYKKLF.

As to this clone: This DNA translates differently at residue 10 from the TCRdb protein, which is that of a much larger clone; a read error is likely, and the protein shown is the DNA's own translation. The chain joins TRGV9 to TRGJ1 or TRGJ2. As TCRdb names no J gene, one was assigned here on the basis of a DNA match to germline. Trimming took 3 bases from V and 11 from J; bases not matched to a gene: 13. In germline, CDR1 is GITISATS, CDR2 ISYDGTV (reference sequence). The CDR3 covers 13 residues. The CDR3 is CALWEPLWYEKLF. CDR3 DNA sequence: TGTGCCTTGTGGGAGCCTTTGTGGTATGAGAAACTCTTT.

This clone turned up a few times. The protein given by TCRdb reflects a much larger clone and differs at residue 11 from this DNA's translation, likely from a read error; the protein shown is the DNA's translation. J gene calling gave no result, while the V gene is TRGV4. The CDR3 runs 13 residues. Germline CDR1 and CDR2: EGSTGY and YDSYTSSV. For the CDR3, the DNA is TGTGCCACCTGGGACCGACTAGTCTTGGAGAGACTCTTT. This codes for CATWDRLVLERLF.

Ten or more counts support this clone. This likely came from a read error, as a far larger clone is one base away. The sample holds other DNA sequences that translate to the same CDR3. This chain's CDR3 is CALAGLNYYKKLF. DNA of the CDR3: TGCGCCCTTGCCGGGCTGAATTATTATAAGAAACTCTTT. The V gene is TRGV9, the J gene TRGJ1 or TRGJ2. The J gene is absent in TCRdb and was assigned here via DNA matching to germline. Per germline, CDR1 GITISATS and CDR2 ISYDGTV (reference sequence). The CDR3 totals 13 residues.

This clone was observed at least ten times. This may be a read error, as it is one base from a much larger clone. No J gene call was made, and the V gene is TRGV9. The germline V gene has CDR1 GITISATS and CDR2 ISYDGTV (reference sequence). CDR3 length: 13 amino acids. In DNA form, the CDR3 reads TGTGCCTTGTGGGAGGTTCATTATTATAAGAAGCTCTTT. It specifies CALWEVHYYKKLF.

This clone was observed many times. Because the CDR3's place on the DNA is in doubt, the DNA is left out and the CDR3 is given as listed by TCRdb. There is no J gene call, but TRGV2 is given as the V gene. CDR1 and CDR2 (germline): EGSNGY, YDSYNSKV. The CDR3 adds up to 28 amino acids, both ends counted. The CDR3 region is CATWTIRNSLAVEQHLLSQVSIGRIQHF.

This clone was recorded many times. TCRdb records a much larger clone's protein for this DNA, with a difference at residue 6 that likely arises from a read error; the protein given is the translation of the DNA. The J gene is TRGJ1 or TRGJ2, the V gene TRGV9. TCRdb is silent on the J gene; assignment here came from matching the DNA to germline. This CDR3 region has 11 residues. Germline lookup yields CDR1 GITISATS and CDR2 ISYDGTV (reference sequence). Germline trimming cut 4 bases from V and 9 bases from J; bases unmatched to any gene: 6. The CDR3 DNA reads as TGTGCCTTGTGGGACGGAGTTAAGAAACTCTTT. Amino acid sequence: CALWDGVKKLF.

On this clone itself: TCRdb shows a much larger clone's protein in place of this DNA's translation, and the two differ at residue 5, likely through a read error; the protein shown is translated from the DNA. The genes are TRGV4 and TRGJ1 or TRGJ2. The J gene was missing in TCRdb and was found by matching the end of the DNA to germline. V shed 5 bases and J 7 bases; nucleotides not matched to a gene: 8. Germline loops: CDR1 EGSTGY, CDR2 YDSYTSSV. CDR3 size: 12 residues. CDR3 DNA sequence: TGTGCCACCTGGGCCGCCGTGTATAAGAAACTCTTT. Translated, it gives CATWAAVYKKLF.

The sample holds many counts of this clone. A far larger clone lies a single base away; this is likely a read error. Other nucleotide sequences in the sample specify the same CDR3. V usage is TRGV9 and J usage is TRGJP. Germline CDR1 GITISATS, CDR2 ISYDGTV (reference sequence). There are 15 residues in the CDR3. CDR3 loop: CALWELKLGKKIKVF. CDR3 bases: TGTGCCCTGTGGGAGTTAAAGTTGGGCAAAAAAATCAAGGTATTT.

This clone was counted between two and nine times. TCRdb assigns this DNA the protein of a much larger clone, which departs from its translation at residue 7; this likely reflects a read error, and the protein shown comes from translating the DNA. CDR3 region: CATWDLHKKLF. For the CDR3, the DNA is TGTGCCACCTGGGATTTACATAAGAAACTCTTT. The rearrangement joins TRGV4 to TRGJ1 or TRGJ2. In the absence of a J gene in TCRdb, the DNA was matched to germline to assign it here. CDR1 is EGSTGY and CDR2 is YDSYTSSV in the germline V gene. With 3 bases clipped from V and 8 bases from J, the junction kept 4 bases outside the gene matches. The CDR3 is 11 residues long.